The 14 T cell receptor beta chains in this list originate from one sample, sequenced in a study of cytomegalovirus exposure and HLA in healthy donors. PCR was performed using 60 Vbeta and 13 Jbeta primers. Repertoires were generated with immunoSEQ multiplex PCR, while TCRdb's copy carries only in-frame clones and drops some. The table shows about 140,000 clones, with approximately 79% occurring only once. Specimen: PBMCs. The receptors were sampled from a woman between 50 and 59 years old in good health and CMV-seropositive.

The sample holds a few counts of this clone. The same CDR3 is also encoded by other DNA sequences in this sample. The chain carries TRBV9 and TRBJ1-1; no clear D gene. The CDR3 has 13 residues. Trimming removed 0 bases from V and 1 base from J, with 4 bases in between. Germline V gene sequence: CDR1 SGDLS, CDR2 YYNGEE. The CDR3 loop is CASSVAGNTEAFF. The CDR3 DNA reads as TGTGCCAGCAGCGTAGCGGGGAACACTGAAGCTTTCTTT. The complete variable domain, with remaining parts taken from reference TRBV9 and TRBJ1-1, reads DSGVTQTPKHLITATGQRVTLRCSPRSGDLSVYWYQQSLDQGLQFLIQYYNGEERAKGNILERFSAQQFPDLHSELNLSSLELGDSALYFCASSVAGNTEAFFGQGTRLTVV.

The rearrangement uses TRBV5-8 and TRBJ1-5; D gene unclear. Trimming stripped 0 bases from V and 0 bases from J, with 10 bases between. Germline V gene sequence: CDR1 SGHTS, CDR2 YDEGEE. The CDR3 totals 16 residues. The CDR3 here is CASSLAGIPSNQPQHF. The CDR3 nucleotides read TGTGCCAGCAGCTTGGCAGGCATCCCTAGCAATCAGCCCCAGCATTTT. Supplemented by reference TRBV5-8 and TRBJ1-5, the full variable domain reads EAGVTQSPTHLIKTRGQQATLRCSPISGHTSVYWYQQALGLGLQFLLWYDEGEERNRGNFPPRFSGRQFPNYSSELNVNALELEDSALYLCASSLAGIPSNQPQHFGDGTRLSIL.

The chain links TRBV14 to TRBJ2-6; possibly TRBD2 for D (6 bases). The V end lost 3 bases, the J end lost 2 bases, and 11 bases lay between the germline ends. The CDR3 is 16 residues long. Germline-derived CDR1 and CDR2 are SGHDN and FVKESK. DNA for the CDR3: TGTGCCAGCAGCCACCAGGGACTCCCTGGGGCCAACGTCCTGACTTTC. Its protein is CASSHQGLPGANVLTF.

This chain connects TRBV2 to TRBJ1-4, with a tentative D call TRBD1 (6 bases). The germline V gene encodes CDR1 SNHLY and CDR2 FYNNEI. With 7 bases removed from V and 0 bases from J, the gap between germline ends came to 9 bases. This CDR3 has 14 amino acids. The CDR3 DNA reads TGTGCCAGCACCGACAGGTCAACTAATGAAAAACTGTTTTTT. This sequence encodes CASTDRSTNEKLFF.

This CDR3 is CASSSQGVDYGYTF. The CDR3 nucleotides are TGTGCCAGTAGTAGCCAGGGGGTCGACTATGGCTACACCTTC. This chain connects TRBV19 to TRBJ1-2; 7 bases align to TRBD1. CDR3 size: 14 residues. In germline, CDR1 is LNHDA, CDR2 SQIVND (reference sequence). The trim removed 4 bases at V and 3 bases at J, leaving 5 bases unmatched.

This rearrangement joins TRBV9 to TRBJ1-6; D perhaps matches TRBD1 (5 bases). This CDR3 has 14 amino acids. V was pared by 3 bases and J by 4 bases, with 8 bases between. Germline assignment: CDR1 SGDLS and CDR2 YYNGEE. CDR3 nucleotides: TGTGCCAGCAGCGCTGACAGTTATAATTCACCCCTCCACTTT. It yields the protein CASSADSYNSPLHF.

The V gene is TRBV29-1, the J gene TRBJ1-1; 7 bases line up with TRBD1. Germline CDR1 reads SQVTM; CDR2 reads ANQGSEA. The CDR3 runs to 13 residues. The trim removed 3 bases at V and 4 bases at J, leaving 5 bases unmatched. CDR3 DNA: TGCAGCGTTGAGGGCCAGGGGGTCACTGAAGCTTTCTTT. It translates to CSVEGQGVTEAFF.

The V gene is TRBV7-9, the J gene TRBJ1-3; possibly TRBD1 for D (6 bases). Trimming stripped 3 bases from V and 8 bases from J, with 20 bases between. The CDR3 is 16 residues long. Germline CDR1 is SEHNR and CDR2 is FQNEAQ (reference sequence). Here the CDR3 reads CASSFSDSAGEDTIYF. The CDR3 DNA reads as TGTGCCAGCAGCTTTTCGGACAGCGCCGGTGAGGACACCATATATTTT.

The chain is built from TRBV5-6 and TRBJ1-1, with TRBD1 matching 9 bases. The CDR3 contains 17 residues. Germline V gives CDR1 SGHDT, CDR2 YYEEEE. J gave up 4 bases and V 3 bases, and 13 bases lay outside the gene matches. Written as DNA, the CDR3 is TGTGCCAGCAGCTCTTTAGGGACAGGGTTTGACAGCACTGAAGCTTTCTTT. It yields the protein CASSSLGTGFDSTEAFF.

The chain carries TRBV27 and TRBJ2-5, with D possibly matching TRBD2 (5 bases). Per germline, CDR1 MNHEY and CDR2 SMNVEV (reference sequence). This CDR3 has 13 residues. V was shortened by 2 bases and J by 5 bases, with 9 bases between the two germline ends. CDR3 in DNA: TGTGCCAGCAGTTTAAGAGGGCCCGAGACCCAGTACTTC. It codes for CASSLRGPETQYF.

Remarks on this clone: This sample also contains other DNA sequences that code for the same CDR3. The chain recombines TRBV7-9 with TRBJ2-7; D possibly corresponds to TRBD1 (5 bases). The germline V gene has CDR1 SEHNR and CDR2 FQNEAQ (reference sequence). CDR3 length equals 15 residues. The ends were cut back, 9 bases at V and 3 bases at J, with 21 bases in the middle. This CDR3 is CASSLETEPLYEQYF. In DNA form, the CDR3 reads TGTGCCAGTAGCCTTGAGACAGAACCCCTCTACGAGCAGTACTTC.

A single count supports this clone. The same CDR3 can be traced to other DNA sequences in this sample. V is TRBV29-1 and J is TRBJ1-1, with 7 bases identical to TRBD1. Trimming took 3 bases from V and 5 from J; bases not matched to a gene: 6. The CDR3 is made up of 13 amino acids. Germline V gene sequence: CDR1 SQVTM, CDR2 ANQGSEA. The CDR3 sequence is CSVDRQGGTEAFF. CDR3 coding DNA: TGCAGCGTTGATCGGCAGGGGGGAACTGAAGCTTTCTTT.

The chain couples TRBV7-9 to TRBJ1-2, with 7 bases matching TRBD1. Germline trimming cut 8 bases from V and 5 bases from J; bases unmatched to any gene: 8. Germline CDR1 SEHNR, CDR2 FQNEAQ (reference sequence). This CDR3 spans 13 amino acids. In nucleotides, the CDR3 is TGTGCCAGCTTCTCACAGGGGCAGTATGGCTACACCTTC. It yields the protein CASFSQGQYGYTF.

The genes are TRBV19 and TRBJ1-5, with 10 bases matching TRBD1. Germline lookup yields CDR1 LNHDA and CDR2 SQIVND (reference sequence). The CDR3 consists of 15 residues. Germline trimming cut 5 bases from V and 4 bases from J; bases unmatched to any gene: 5. In nucleotides, the CDR3 is TGTGCCAGTAGTCCTTGGGGACAGGGGAATCAGCCCCAGCATTTT. It codes for CASSPWGQGNQPQHF.